This T cell receptor (beta chain) was recovered during a study of T cell responses to AZD1222 COVID-19 vaccine. Only in-frame clones appear in the TCRdb table, and some are missing; sequencing was by immunoSEQ multiplex PCR. The sample holds over 150,000 clones; about 93% are singletons and the top ten take 0.95% to 1.3%. The sample was peripheral blood, taken 28 days after the second dose of the MenACWY control vaccine. The TCR sequence derives from an adult who received the MenACWY meningococcal vaccine as a control.

The CDR3 region has the DNA TGTGCCAGCCAATGGGTCCCTAGCAATCAGCCCCAGCATTTT. It yields the protein CASQWVPSNQPQHF. V usage is TRBV14 and J usage is TRBJ1-5; no definite D call. With 8 bases removed from V and 0 bases from J, the gap between germline ends came to 11 bases. The CDR3 covers 14 residues. Germline V gene data show CDR1 as SGHDN and CDR2 as FVKESK.